This TCR beta chain comes out of a study of OX40 agonist ivuxolimab in advanced cancers. Study conclusions and caveats: In general, CD8+ T cells held more expanded clones than CD4+ did, on average. CD4+ and CD8+ blood T cells expanded clonally by week 6 at 0.1 to 3.0 mg/kg.

Sequencing was performed with immunoSEQ multiplex PCR; in TCRdb, only in-frame clones are kept and a portion is missing. The data show some 33,000 clones, around nine tenths seen once. This CDR3 is 15 amino acids long. Germline assignment: CDR1 MGHRA and CDR2 YSYEKL. V lost 2 bases and J lost 0, with 11 bases in between. On this clone itself: Its matching antigen is unknown.

The clonotype was recovered from an adult with an advanced solid tumor such as melanoma, head and neck, liver or kidney cancer. The chain combines TRBV4-1 with TRBJ2-7; D unresolved. The sample in question was CD4+ or CD8+ T cells sorted from blood, obtained in a trial of the OX40 agonist ivuxolimab. This CDR3 is CASSQSTDYSYEQYV. CDR3 DNA sequence: TGCGCCAGCAGCCAATCTACGGATTACTCCTACGAGCAGTACGTC.